This T cell receptor (beta chain) was profiled in a study of neurological immune-mediated disorders. The study's findings and limits: The repertoires of 18 of 34 multiple sclerosis patients fell into one related-CDR3 cluster (a possible signature) under phylogenetic grouping.

V was clipped by 3 bases and J by 5 bases, with 14 bases between them. Germline CDR1 is LGHNA and CDR2 is YSLEER. The CDR3 spans 14 residues. In each sequencing run, over 160 million TCR-beta sequences were generated from 15-18 subjects. TCRdb fed the 5' RACE reads into MiXCR, producing one record per CDR3 protein. The sample yields about 62,000 distinct CDR3 sequences, under 5.5% seen once. At least ten counts were recorded for this clonotype. Its target is unknown. The J gene is TRBJ2-7, the V gene TRBV4-3; D possibly corresponds to TRBD2 (5 bases). The sequence came from a woman between 50 and 59 years old with multiple sclerosis. Specimen: PBMCs. The CDR3 DNA sequence: TGCGCCAGCAGCCACCTCGGGGAGCCCAACGAGCAGTACTTC. Translated, it gives CASSHLGEPNEQYF.